This T cell receptor (beta chain) derives from a study of CD8 T cells in Susac syndrome. Reverse transcription of about 0.5 to 1 ug RNA was performed with random hexamers. Coverage of TCR beta CDR3 amplification by immunoSEQ multiplex PCR extended to 54 Vbeta and 13 Jbeta. TCRdb redid the calling of the immunoSEQ multiplex PCR reads with MiXCR, one entry per CDR3 protein. Here the sample spans more than 120,000 distinct CDR3 sequences, roughly 94% being singletons. Germline CDR1 is SNHLY and CDR2 is FYNNEI. Losses at the gene ends were 8 bases for V and 8 bases for J; bases not matched to a gene: 8. This CDR3 has 13 amino acids.

Sequencing was done on a sample of CD4+ T cells from PBMCs. This chain connects TRBV2 to TRBJ2-1, with 8 positions matching TRBD2. The receptor was isolated from a human donor in good health. CDR3 sequence reads: CASGSTSEDEQFF. The CDR3 nucleotides are TGTGCCAGCGGCTCGACTAGCGAGGATGAGCAGTTCTTC.